Following are 23 T cell receptor beta chains from one sample sequenced in a study of identical twins. TCRdb re-called the 5' RACE reads through MiXCR, storing one row per CDR3 protein. The data show 200,000 to 250,000 distinct CDR3 sequences, about 13% seen once. The same sample was also used in a study of yellow fever vaccine responses in identical twins.

The source material was memory (CD45RO+) T cells sorted from blood. The receptor set was obtained from a young woman in good health.

V is TRBV4-3 and J is TRBJ2-3; D uncertain. This CDR3 is built from 13 residues. The germline V and J ends were trimmed by 1 base and 5 bases, with 7 bases remaining between them. Germline CDR1 LGHNA, CDR2 YSLEER. For the CDR3, the DNA is TGCGCCAGCAGCCAAGCCCAACGAGATACGCAGTATTTT. It encodes CASSQAQRDTQYF.

This clonotype was recorded at least ten times. The CDR3 spells CASSYSGTGPYEQYF. The CDR3 region has the DNA TGTGCCAGCAGCTACTCCGGGACAGGACCCTACGAGCAGTACTTC. The chain uses TRBV5-8 and TRBJ2-7; 8 bases map to TRBD1. The germline V gene has CDR1 SGHTS and CDR2 YDEGEE. This CDR3 is built from 15 residues. V lost 3 bases to trimming and J lost 2 bases; unmatched junction nucleotides: 7.

This clonotype was observed a few times. This chain connects TRBV7-9 to TRBJ2-1; 8 bases are a match to TRBD1. The V and J ends lost 8 bases and 4 bases, in that order; junction bases with no gene match: 16. Germline values: CDR1 SEHNR, CDR2 FQNEAQ (reference sequence). This CDR3 comprises 17 residues. CDR3 DNA: TGTGCCAGCGTGATCTACCTGCAGGGGGCGGTTTACAATGAGCAGTTCTTC. Residues: CASVIYLQGAVYNEQFF.

This clonotype was detected a few times. The chain links TRBV20-1 to TRBJ2-3, with TRBD2 identical over 11 bases. After removal of 5 bases from V and 3 bases from J, the junction contained 4 bases not matched to a gene. CDR1 is DFQATT, CDR2 SNEGSKA, per germline (reference sequence). The CDR3 contains 14 residues. The CDR3 DNA reads TGCAGTGCTCGGACTAGCGGGTGGACAGATACGCAGTATTTT. This encodes CSARTSGWTDTQYF.

This clonotype appeared a few times. The rearrangement joins TRBV7-9 to TRBJ2-5; 7 bases agree with TRBD2. After removal of 5 bases from V and 2 bases from J, the junction contained 11 bases not matched to a gene. Germline V gene lookup returns CDR1 SEHNR and CDR2 FQNEAQ (reference sequence). CDR3 length: 16 residues. CDR3: CASSKKGLTLQETQYF. As DNA, the CDR3 is TGTGCCAGCAGCAAAAAGGGACTAACCCTTCAAGAGACCCAGTACTTC.

The chain couples TRBV20-1 to TRBJ1-2; weak D call: TRBD1 (6 bases). Trimming removed 3 bases at V and 5 bases at J, with 10 bases between. Germline CDR1 reads DFQATT; CDR2 reads SNEGSKA (reference sequence). The length of the CDR3 is 12 residues. CDR3 sequence: CSARDSRYGYTF. The CDR3 region has the DNA TGCAGTGCTAGGGACAGCAGATATGGCTACACCTTC.

This clonotype was seen a few times. This chain links TRBV20-1 with TRBJ2-3, with D perhaps matching TRBD1 (6 bases). The CDR3 has 14 residues. V lost 3 bases and J lost 0, with 10 bases in between. Germline V gene data show CDR1 as DFQATT and CDR2 as SNEGSKA (reference sequence). CDR3 loop: CSARPGHSTDTQYF. The CDR3 bases are TGCAGTGCTAGGCCGGGACATAGCACAGATACGCAGTATTTT.

The chain carries TRBV7-2 and TRBJ1-4; no clear D. The germline V gene has CDR1 SGHTA and CDR2 FQGNSA. Trimming cost V 3 bases and J 6 bases, with 8 bases left between them. This CDR3 has 13 amino acids. The CDR3 DNA sequence: TGTGCCAGCAGCTTCCAAGTGTATGAAAAACTGTTTTTT. This translates into CASSFQVYEKLFF.

The rearrangement links TRBV20-1 to TRBJ2-1; D gene unclear. This CDR3 has 11 residues. The V gene's germline CDR1 is DFQATT and CDR2 SNEGSKA (reference sequence). Trimming removed 6 bases from V and 7 bases from J, with 10 bases in between. The DNA for the CDR3 is TGCAGTGCCGATCTTACGAATGAGCAGTTCTTC. Translation gives CSADLTNEQFF.

This clonotype was seen many times. The gene calls are TRBV2 and TRBJ2-1; D unclear. The germline V gene encodes CDR1 SNHLY and CDR2 FYNNEI. Trimming pared 3 bases from V and 7 bases from J, leaving 10 bases between. There are 13 residues in the CDR3. In DNA, the CDR3 is TGTGCCAGCAGTGATTTTCGTGGGAATGAGCAGTTCTTC. This encodes CASSDFRGNEQFF.

This clonotype was counted a few times. The gene calls are TRBV27 and TRBJ1-6; D perhaps matches TRBD1 (5 bases). Germline V gene sequence: CDR1 MNHEY, CDR2 SMNVEV (reference sequence). Trimming removed 0 bases at V and 7 bases at J, with 16 bases between. CDR3 length: 17 residues. CDR3 sequence (DNA): TGTGCCAGCAGTTTATCGGGAGGGAGGGGTGGAAATTCACCCCTCCACTTT. It yields the protein CASSLSGGRGGNSPLHF.

The rearrangement uses TRBV6-1 and TRBJ2-7; tentatively, D is TRBD1 (6 bases). Between the trimmed V and J ends, which lost 5 bases and 2 bases, there was a span of 13 bases. The CDR3 sequence is 14 residues long. CDR1 and CDR2 (germline): MNHNS, SASEGT. CDR3 loop: CASSPVKGAYEQYF. The CDR3 coding sequence is TGTGCCAGCAGTCCCGTTAAGGGGGCCTACGAGCAGTACTTC.

This chain joins TRBV4-2 and TRBJ1-5, with D unresolved. This CDR3 comprises 18 residues. Trimming shortened V by 2 bases and J by 1 base, and 18 bases separated the two germline ends. Germline values: CDR1 LGHNA, CDR2 YNFKEQ. The CDR3 sequence is CASSQSTDSKKSNQPQHF. The DNA of the CDR3 is TGTGCCAGCAGCCAAAGTACGGACTCCAAAAAAAGCAATCAGCCCCAGCATTTT.

This clonotype was recorded a few times. The rearrangement links TRBV15 to TRBJ2-7; TRBD2 matches 8 bases. Germline CDR1 reads LNHNV; CDR2 reads YYDKDF (reference sequence). The CDR3 runs 13 residues. Trimming took 0 bases from V and 11 from J; bases not matched to a gene: 6. CDR3 region: CATSREGSGIEYF. The DNA for the CDR3 is TGTGCCACCAGCAGAGAGGGTAGCGGGATCGAGTACTTC.

This clonotype came up many times. CDR3 sequence reads: CASLLRATDTQYF. The CDR3 DNA is TGTGCCAGCTTACTTCGTGCCACAGATACGCAGTATTTT. The chain employs TRBV7-2 and TRBJ2-3, with D hard to call. Germline V gene data show CDR1 as SGHTA and CDR2 as FQGNSA. Trimming shortened V by 8 bases and J by 2 bases, and 11 bases separated the two germline ends. The CDR3 spans 13 residues.

The rearrangement joins TRBV12-3 or TRBV12-4 to TRBJ2-7; D is unresolved. This CDR3 contains 14 residues. Trimming cost V 3 bases and J 0 bases, with 9 bases left between them. CDR3 sequence reads: CASSFRQLSYEQYF. DNA of the CDR3: TGTGCCAGCAGTTTTAGGCAGCTCTCCTACGAGCAGTACTTC.

J is TRBJ2-7 and V is TRBV11-2; D perhaps matches TRBD2 (5 bases). Trimming removed 4 bases at V and 8 bases at J, with 24 bases between. Germline CDR1 and CDR2: SGHAT and FQNNGV. The CDR3 covers 16 residues. The CDR3 nucleotides are TGTGCCAGCAGCTCCCCTCGAGTAGCGCCGAGATCACAGCAGTACTTC. Its translation is CASSSPRVAPRSQQYF.

This clonotype showed up just a few times. V and J are TRBV20-1 and TRBJ2-1; TRBD2 matches 7 bases. J was trimmed by 0 bases and V by 0 bases; bases with no gene match: 20. There are 21 residues in the CDR3. Per the germline V gene, CDR1 is DFQATT and CDR2 is SNEGSKA (reference sequence). The CDR3 loop reads CSARDPPSGSPILSSYNEQFF. Written as DNA, the CDR3 is TGCAGTGCTAGAGATCCGCCTAGCGGAAGTCCAATCCTAAGCTCCTACAATGAGCAGTTCTTC.

This clonotype turned up a few times. The chain links TRBV29-1 to TRBJ2-7; no reliable D call. Trimming stripped 4 bases from V and 2 bases from J, with 6 bases between. This CDR3 is built from 11 residues. Germline-derived CDR1 and CDR2 are SQVTM and ANQGSEA. This CDR3 is CSVGSPYEQYF. The CDR3 DNA follows: TGCAGCGTTGGTAGCCCCTACGAGCAGTACTTC.

This clonotype was picked up many times. V and J are TRBV5-1 and TRBJ2-5, with D perhaps matching TRBD1 (5 bases). The CDR3 loop spans 15 amino acids. Germline V CDR1 and CDR2: SGHRS, YFSETQ. The germline V and J ends were trimmed by 4 bases and 0 bases, with 13 bases remaining between them. The CDR3 loop is CASSPLTDYQETQYF. CDR3 in DNA: TGCGCCAGCAGCCCCTTGACAGACTACCAAGAGACCCAGTACTTC.

The rearrangement joins TRBV29-1 to TRBJ1-3; perhaps TRBD1 as D (5 bases). The germline V gene has CDR1 SQVTM and CDR2 ANQGSEA. The CDR3 has 13 amino acids. Trimming took off 7 bases at V and 2 bases at J, with 12 bases between the two ends. The CDR3 nucleotides read TGCAGCGCGACGGGAGGGGCTGGAAACACCATATATTTT. This sequence encodes CSATGGAGNTIYF.

In this sample, this clonotype turned up a few times. This chain joins TRBV20-1 and TRBJ2-5; a weak D match, TRBD1 (5 bases). CDR1 and CDR2 (germline): DFQATT, SNEGSKA (reference sequence). The V end was cut by 3 bases, the J end by 3 bases, with 17 bases between. This CDR3 contains 15 residues. The CDR3 DNA reads TGCAGTGCTAGTCCAGGGCAGACCATGAAAGAGACCCAGTACTTC. It encodes CSASPGQTMKETQYF.

This clonotype was observed a handful of times. The chain links TRBV28 to TRBJ2-7; 7 nucleotides agree with TRBD2. Per the germline V gene, CDR1 is MDHEN and CDR2 is SYDVKM. CDR3 length: 15 amino acids. V was clipped by 5 bases and J by 2 bases; unmatched bases: 9. The CDR3 is CASSVASGPAYEQYF. The CDR3 DNA reads as TGTGCCAGCAGTGTCGCTAGCGGTCCCGCCTACGAGCAGTACTTC.